These 3 T cell receptor beta chains share one sample of origin, sequenced in a study of shared clonotypes between healthy human individuals. Produced via immunoSEQ multiplex PCR; TCRdb's table is partial and in-frame only. The sample includes approximately 500,000 clones, 81% of them seen just once. Sequenced sample: PBMCs. The receptor set was obtained from a woman in her forties in good health. Some clones in this sample may be carry-over from other donors' samples.

A remark on this clone: A far larger clone is just one base off, so this is likely a read error. J is TRBJ1-2 and V is TRBV4-1, with D hard to call. V was cut by 7 bases and J by 7 bases, with 16 bases left in between. The CDR3 consists of 13 residues. Germline V gives CDR1 MGHRA, CDR2 YSYEKL. The CDR3 sequence: CASTRMGCTGYTF. The CDR3, as DNA: TGCGCCAGCACCCGTATGGGGTGTACTGGCTACACCTTC.

For the CDR3, the DNA is TGTGCCAGCAGTCCTCGTTCAGTCATGAACACTGAAGCTTTCTTT. It encodes CASSPRSVMNTEAFF. The rearrangement links TRBV28 to TRBJ1-1; D remains unclear. CDR1 is MDHEN, CDR2 SYDVKM, per germline. Trimming cost V 5 bases and J 0 bases, with 13 bases left between them. This CDR3 has 15 amino acids.

The chain recombines TRBV7-9 with TRBJ1-1, with D hard to call. The germline V gene has CDR1 SEHNR and CDR2 FQNEAQ (reference sequence). V lost 0 bases to trimming and J lost 2 bases, with 7 bases between them. The CDR3 runs 14 residues. CDR3 nucleotides: TGTGCCAGCAGCTTAGCGACTGGCAACACTGAAGCTTTCTTT. It yields the protein CASSLATGNTEAFF.